The 18 T cell receptor beta chains given below trace back to one sample, sequenced in a study of blood T cells in healthy people across ages. Together with a sample-barcoded 5' primer, a J-beta primer mix was included in a second PCR lasting roughly 6 to 12 cycles. A single record per CDR3 protein comes from TCRdb applying MiXCR to the 5' RACE reads. The repertoire holds about 730,000 distinct CDR3 sequences, with more than 40% as singletons. The sequenced material came from blood. Receptors were obtained from a woman aged 60-75 years in good health.

This clonotype has a handful of counts. The rearrangement links TRBV14 to TRBJ2-1, with D perhaps being TRBD1 or TRBD2 (5 bases each). V lost 3 bases and J lost 6, with 18 bases in between. CDR3 length: 16 amino acids. Germline CDR1 reads SGHDN; CDR2 reads FVKESK. The CDR3 DNA is TGTGCCAGCAGCCATTTCGACGCGATGGGGGTCAATGAGCAGTTCTTC. Translated: CASSHFDAMGVNEQFF.

The chain combines TRBV10-3 with TRBJ1-4; 7 bases line up with TRBD1. Germline CDR1 is ENHRY and CDR2 is SYGVKD. V shed 0 bases and J 8 bases; nucleotides not matched to a gene: 15. The CDR3 spans 18 residues. In nucleotides, the CDR3 is TGTGCCATCAGTGAGTCCACAGGGGTTCGGGGCAGAGACGAAAAACTGTTTTTT. This sequence encodes CAISESTGVRGRDEKLFF.

The rearrangement links TRBV29-1 to TRBJ2-1; D uncertain. Trimming removed 0 bases from V and 0 bases from J, with 12 bases in between. The CDR3 consists of 16 residues. CDR1 and CDR2 from the germline V gene are SQVTM and ANQGSEA. The CDR3 DNA reads as TGCAGCGTTGAAGATGGGCCATCTCTCTCCTACAATGAGCAGTTCTTC. Translation gives CSVEDGPSLSYNEQFF.

In this sample, this clonotype turned up many times. The V gene is TRBV3-1, the J gene TRBJ2-1; 10 bases match TRBD2. CDR1 and CDR2 from the germline V gene are LGHDT and YNNKEL (reference sequence). The CDR3 runs to 15 residues. V was clipped by 0 bases and J by 12 bases; unmatched bases: 8. The CDR3 DNA sequence: TGTGCCAGCAGCCAAGACGATCTAGCGGGGGATGGGCAGTTCTTC. Translating gives CASSQDDLAGDGQFF.

This clonotype was seen a handful of times. The chain uses TRBV4-2 and TRBJ1-2; D is unresolved. Germline lookup yields CDR1 LGHNA and CDR2 YNFKEQ. This CDR3 spans 13 amino acids. V was pared by 4 bases and J by 4 bases, with 10 bases between. CDR3 in amino acids: CASSLEILYGYTF. CDR3 sequence (DNA): TGTGCCAGCAGCCTCGAGATCCTCTATGGCTACACCTTC.

The CDR3 region has the DNA TGTGCCAGCTCACCACCGGGGGGGCTCGGCAATGAGCAGTTCTTC. As protein: CASSPPGGLGNEQFF. The chain uses TRBV18 and TRBJ2-1, with a weak D call TRBD2 (7 bases). V lost 0 bases, J lost 6 bases, and 12 bases lay in between. CDR3 length equals 15 residues. Germline V CDR1 and CDR2: KGHSH, LQKENI.

The chain uses TRBV6-2 or TRBV6-3 and TRBJ2-3, with 9 bases that match TRBD2. V lost 10 bases to trimming and J lost 2 bases; unmatched junction nucleotides: 10. Germline CDR1 and CDR2: MNHEY and SVGEGT. The CDR3 sequence is 15 residues long. CDR3 region: CAIIAGGGDTDTQYF. CDR3 bases: TGTGCCATCATTGCCGGCGGGGGGGACACAGATACGCAGTATTTT.

The rearrangement joins TRBV5-1 to TRBJ2-1, with TRBD2 matching 9 bases. The CDR3 is 14 residues long. Unmatched junction bases numbered 8, after V lost 3 bases and J lost 10 bases. CDR1 and CDR2 from the germline V gene are SGHRS and YFSETQ. CDR3 in DNA: TGCGCCAGCAGCTACCGGACTAGCGTAGAGGAGCAGTTCTTC. Protein: CASSYRTSVEEQFF.

The table lists this clonotype with a few counts. The gene calls are TRBV5-1 and TRBJ2-6; 7 positions agree with TRBD1. With 6 bases clipped from V and 0 bases from J, the junction kept 6 bases outside the gene matches. The CDR3 spans 16 residues. The germline V gene has CDR1 SGHRS and CDR2 YFSETQ. In nucleotides, the CDR3 is TGCGCCAGCACCCCGGACAGGCCCTCTGGGGCCAACGTCCTGACTTTC. Residues: CASTPDRPSGANVLTF.

The chain has TRBV9 and TRBJ2-6; D gene unclear. The CDR3 contains 15 residues. V lost 0 bases and J lost 2, with 6 bases in between. Germline CDR1 reads SGDLS; CDR2 reads YYNGEE. CDR3 region: CASSVAPAGANVLTF. As DNA, the CDR3 is TGTGCCAGCAGCGTAGCCCCTGCTGGGGCCAACGTCCTGACTTTC.

This clonotype was seen a few times. The V and J genes are TRBV20-1 and TRBJ1-2; a possible D gene is TRBD1 (5 bases). The V gene's germline CDR1 is DFQATT and CDR2 SNEGSKA (reference sequence). V was pared by 1 base and J by 1 base, with 10 bases between. CDR3 length: 14 amino acids. The DNA for the CDR3 is TGCAGTGCTAGAGTAGCAGGGTATAACTATGGCTACACCTTC. This encodes CSARVAGYNYGYTF.

This clonotype was counted only a few times. The V call is TRBV20-1, the J call TRBJ2-7; 9 nucleotides agree with TRBD1. Germline trimming cut 7 bases from V and 2 bases from J; bases unmatched to any gene: 6. The CDR3 extends over 13 amino acids. From germline, CDR1 is DFQATT and CDR2 SNEGSKA (reference sequence). The CDR3 nucleotides are TGCAGTGGGAAGGGACAGGGTACCTACGAGCAGTACTTC. It encodes CSGKGQGTYEQYF.

The rearrangement joins TRBV12-3 or TRBV12-4 to TRBJ1-6; possible D gene TRBD1, 5 bases. This CDR3 comprises 18 residues. V was clipped by 3 bases and J by 0 bases, with 15 bases between them. The CDR3 region has the DNA TGTGCCAGCAGTTTCGGTTGGACAACGAGCTCCTATAATTCACCCCTCCACTTT. Translated, it gives CASSFGWTTSSYNSPLHF.

The chain uses TRBV11-2 and TRBJ1-4; D possibly corresponds to TRBD1 (6 bases). The germline CDR1 and CDR2 sequences are SGHAT and FQNNGV. The CDR3 is 16 residues long. The germline V and J ends were trimmed by 5 bases and 6 bases, with 19 bases remaining between them. CDR3 protein: CASSPIPQGTDEKLFF. CDR3 coding DNA: TGTGCCAGCAGCCCGATACCACAGGGCACTGATGAAAAACTGTTTTTT. The whole variable domain, filled in from reference TRBV11-2 and TRBJ1-4, reads EAGVAQSPRYKIIEKRQSVAFWCNPISGHATLYWYQQILGQGPKLLIQFQNNGVVDDSQLPKDRFSAERLKGVDSTLKIQPAKLEDSAVYLCASSPIPQGTDEKLFFGSGTQLSVL.

Turning to this clonotype: Its ends do not fully match the called genes, so a read error is possible. The CDR3 DNA sequence: TGCGCCAGCAGCCAAGATCGAACTAGCGGGGGAAAAGATACACAGTATTTT. It encodes CASSQDRTSGGKDTQYF. The chain joins TRBV4-1 to TRBJ2-3; 11 bases agree with TRBD2. Per the germline V gene, CDR1 is MGHRA and CDR2 is YSYEKL. CDR3 length equals 17 residues.

On this clonotype itself: A much larger clone differs by one base, so this may be a read error. J is TRBJ2-3 and V is TRBV6-2 or TRBV6-3, with 8 bases that match TRBD2. Germline V lookup: CDR1 MNHEY, CDR2 SVGEGT. CDR3 length: 14 residues. CDR3 in amino acids: CASSTRTSSDTRYF. DNA of the CDR3: TGTGCCAGCAGTACCCGGACTAGCTCAGATACGCGGTATTTT.

This chain uses TRBV7-7 with TRBJ1-2, with D unclear. This CDR3 spans 14 amino acids. In germline, CDR1 is SSHAT, CDR2 FNYEAQ (reference sequence). V was clipped by 7 bases and J by 6 bases, with 18 bases between them. CDR3 protein: CASTTPGAPHGYTF. In DNA form, the CDR3 reads TGTGCCAGCACCACCCCGGGAGCTCCTCATGGCTACACCTTC. The full variable domain, completed using reference TRBV7-7 and TRBJ1-2, is GAGVSQSPRYKVTKRGQDVTLRCDPISSHATLYWYQQALGQGPEFLTYFNYEAQPDKSGLPSDRFSAERPEGSISTLTIQRTEQRDSAMYRCASTTPGAPHGYTFGSGTRLTVV.

The chain combines TRBV5-6 with TRBJ2-5; D is ambiguous. The germline gives CDR1 SGHDT, CDR2 YYEEEE. V shed 5 bases and J shed 11 bases, with 13 bases lying between them. This CDR3 is 11 amino acids long. CDR3 nucleotide sequence: TGTGCCAGCAGTAGAAGACGTGAGCAGTACTTC. This translates into CASSRRREQYF.